This TCR beta chain was documented in a study of CD8 T cells in Susac syndrome. Random hexamers were used to reverse transcribe roughly 0.5 to 1 ug of RNA. TCRdb reprocessed the immunoSEQ multiplex PCR reads via MiXCR and lists one record per CDR3 protein. In the table there are 150,000 to 200,000 distinct CDR3 sequences, 85% to 95% of which are singletons. Trimming took 4 bases from V and 2 from J; bases not matched to a gene: 9. CDR1 and CDR2 (germline): SGHAT, FQNNGV. The CDR3 extends over 18 amino acids. The V call is TRBV11-2, the J call TRBJ2-5; 14 bases are shared with TRBD2. Specimen: CD8+ T cells from PBMCs. The sequence was obtained from a human donor with multiple sclerosis. In DNA form, the CDR3 reads TGTGCCAGCAGCTATGGACTAGCGGGAGGAATGGTTCAAGAGACCCAGTACTTC. Encoded protein: CASSYGLAGGMVQETQYF.